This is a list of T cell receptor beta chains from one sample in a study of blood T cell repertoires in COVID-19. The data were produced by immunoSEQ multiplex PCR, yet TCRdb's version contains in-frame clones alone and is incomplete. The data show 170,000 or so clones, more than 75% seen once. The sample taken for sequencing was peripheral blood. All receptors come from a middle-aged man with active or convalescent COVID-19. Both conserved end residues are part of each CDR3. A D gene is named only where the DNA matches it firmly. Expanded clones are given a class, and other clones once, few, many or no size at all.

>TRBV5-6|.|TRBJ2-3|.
TGTGCCAGCAGCTTGCCTGTCCGGGATACGCAGTATTTT
CASSLPVRDTQYF
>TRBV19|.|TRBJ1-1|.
TGTGCCAGTAGTCCGCCCCGGGGGGGAACCACTGAAGCTTTCTTT
CASSPPRGGTTEAFF
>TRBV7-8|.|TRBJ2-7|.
TGTGCCAGCAGCTTAACCCAGGATAACGAGCAGTACTTC
CASSLTQDNEQYF
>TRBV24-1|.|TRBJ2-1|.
TGTGCCACCAGTGATCCCACCGGTAGCGGCTACAATGAGCAGTTCTTC
CATSDPTGSGYNEQFF
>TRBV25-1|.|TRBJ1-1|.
TGTGCCAGCGCGCGGCTAGCGAACACTGAAGCTTTCTTT
CASARLANTEAFF
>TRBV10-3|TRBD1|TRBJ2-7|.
TGTGCCATCCGGGACAGCTCCTACGAGCAGTACTTC
CAIRDSSYEQYF
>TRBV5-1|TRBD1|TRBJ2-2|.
TGCGCCAGCAGCTTGGATCCGGGACAGGTTAACACCGGGGAGCTGTTTTTT
CASSLDPGQVNTGELFF
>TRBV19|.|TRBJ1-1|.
TGTGCCAGTAGTATTGGAAAGCAGGCAGCGAACACTGAAGCTTTCTTT
CASSIGKQAANTEAFF
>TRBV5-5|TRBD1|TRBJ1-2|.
TGTGCCAGCAGCAATGCCGGGACAGGGTGGAACTATGGCTACACCTTC
CASSNAGTGWNYGYTF
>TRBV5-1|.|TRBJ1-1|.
TGCGCCAGCAGCTTGGAGGGCGGGAGGAACACTGAAGCTTTCTTT
CASSLEGGRNTEAFF
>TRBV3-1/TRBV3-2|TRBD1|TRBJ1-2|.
TGTGCCAGCAGCCACGGGACAGGGGACTATGGCTACACCTTC
CASSHGTGDYGYTF
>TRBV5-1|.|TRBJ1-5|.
TGCGCCAGCAGCTTGGAAGGACACAAGGGTCAGCCCCAGCATTTT
CASSLEGHKGQPQHF
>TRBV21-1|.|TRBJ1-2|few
TGTGCCAGCAGCTCGCGGACAGGTCAAGCTAACTATGGCTACACCTTC
CASSSRTGQANYGYTF
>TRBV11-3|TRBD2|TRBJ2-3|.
TGTGCCAGCAGCTTGATTAGCGGGGCAGATACGCAGTATTTT
CASSLISGADTQYF
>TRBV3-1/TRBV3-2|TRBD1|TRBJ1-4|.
TGTGCCAGCAGCTCCGACAGGGGGGAAAAACTGTTTTTT
CASSSDRGEKLFF
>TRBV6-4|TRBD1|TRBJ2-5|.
TGTGCCAGCAGTGAGGGACAGGCCCGAGAGACCCAGTACTTC
CASSEGQARETQYF
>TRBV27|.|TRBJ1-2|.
TGTGCCAGCAGGGTGACAGGATCGGGATATGGCTACACCTTC
CASRVTGSGYGYTF
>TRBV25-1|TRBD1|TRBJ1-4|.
TGTGCCAGCAGTTCTGCAGGGGGTGAAAAACTGTTTTTT
CASSSAGGEKLFF
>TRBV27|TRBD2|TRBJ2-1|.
TGTGCCAGCAGTTTAGGTAGCGGGGGAACCAATGAGCAGTTCTTC
CASSLGSGGTNEQFF
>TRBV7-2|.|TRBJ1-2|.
TGTGCCAGCAGCTTAGCGAAGGGGAACTATGGCTACACCTTC
CASSLAKGNYGYTF
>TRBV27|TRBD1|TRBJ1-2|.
TGTGCCAGCAGTTCGGGACAGGGAGCTTATGGCTACACCTTC
CASSSGQGAYGYTF
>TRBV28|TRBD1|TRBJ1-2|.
TGTGCCAGCAGTGACACAGGGGGGATGAAAACTAACTATGGCTACACCTTC
CASSDTGGMKTNYGYTF
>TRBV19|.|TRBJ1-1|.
TGTGCCAGTAGTTCGATACAGACAATGAACACTGAAGCTTTCTTT
CASSSIQTMNTEAFF
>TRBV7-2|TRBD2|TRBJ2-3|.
TGTGCCAGCAGCCCTAGGACTAGCGGGGGGTCCGGGGCAGATACGCAGTATTTT
CASSPRTSGGSGADTQYF
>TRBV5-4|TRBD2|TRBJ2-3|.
TGTGCCAGCAGCTGGGGGGGATCGGATACGCAGTATTTT
CASSWGGSDTQYF
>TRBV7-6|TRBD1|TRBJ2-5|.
TGTGCCAGCAGCTCCGGGACAGGGAATGGGGAGACCCAGTACTTC
CASSSGTGNGETQYF
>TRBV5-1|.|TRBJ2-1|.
TGCGCCAGCAGCCGCGGACAGAGCTCCTACAATGAGCAGTTCTTC
CASSRGQSSYNEQFF
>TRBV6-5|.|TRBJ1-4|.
TGTGCCAGCAGTTACGGTTCAGGGAATGAAAAACTGTTTTTT
CASSYGSGNEKLFF
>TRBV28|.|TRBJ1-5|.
TGTGCCAGCAGTTTAGGTGTTCTGGGGGGGCGGACTCAGCCCCAGCATTTT
CASSLGVLGGRTQPQHF
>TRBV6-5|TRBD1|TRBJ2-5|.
TGTGCCAGCAGAGGCCAGGGACAGCCCGGGGAGACCCAGTACTTC
CASRGQGQPGETQYF
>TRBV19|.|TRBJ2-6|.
TGTGCCAGTAGTACCCCCAGCTCTGGGGCCAACGTCCTGACTTTC
CASSTPSSGANVLTF
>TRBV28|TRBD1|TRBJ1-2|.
TGTGCCAGCCAAGAGACAGGGGCTAACTATGGCTACACCTTC
CASQETGANYGYTF
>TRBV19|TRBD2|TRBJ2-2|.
TGTGCCAGTAGTATAGTTGCGGGGGACACCGGGGAGCTGTTTTTT
CASSIVAGDTGELFF
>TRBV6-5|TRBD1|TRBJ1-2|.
TGTGCCAGCAAGGAGGCAGGGGGTGCTAACTATGGCTACACCTTC
CASKEAGGANYGYTF
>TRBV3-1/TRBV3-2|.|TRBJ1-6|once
TGTGCCAGCAGCCAAGTGCGGCGCCCGGTGGATTCACCCCTCCACTTT
CASSQVRRPVDSPLHF
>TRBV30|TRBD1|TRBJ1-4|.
TGTGCCTGGAGTGTACTTGGGCAGGGGGTTGAAAAACTGTTTTTT
CAWSVLGQGVEKLFF
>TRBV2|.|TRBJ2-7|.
TGTGCCAGCAGCAACCCGACAGTGACCTCCTACGAGCAGTACTTC
CASSNPTVTSYEQYF
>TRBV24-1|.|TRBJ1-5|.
TGTGCCACCGGCGGGCTCGGACAGCCCCAGCATTTT
CATGGLGQPQHF
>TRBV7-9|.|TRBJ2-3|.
TGTGCCAGCACCCTTAGCCGGATTAGCGATGGCACAGATACGCAGTATTTT
CASTLSRISDGTDTQYF
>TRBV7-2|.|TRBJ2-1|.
TGTGCCAGCAGCTCAGGGACTGCTAACCGGCAGTTCTTC
CASSSGTANRQFF
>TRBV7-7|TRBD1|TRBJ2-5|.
TGTGCTAGCAGCCCGCTACCGGGACAGGGGGCCGGGGAGACCCAGTACTTC
CASSPLPGQGAGETQYF